This T cell receptor beta chain was obtained from a study of cytomegalovirus exposure and HLA in healthy donors. Study background: Around 80 million unique TCR sequences came from HLA-typed donors in an early release.

Healthy bone marrow donors made up the cohort. The CDR3 has 18 amino acids. The junction had 13 bases not matched to a gene; V was cut back by 2 bases and J by 3 bases. Germline lookup yields CDR1 LGHNA and CDR2 YSLEER. The PCR used 60 Vbeta and 13 Jbeta primers. The protocol was immunoSEQ multiplex PCR, while the TCRdb copy is restricted to in-frame clones and leaves out a portion. Among roughly 100,000 clones listed, 65% were seen once. As to this clone: Its cognate antigen is unknown.

Study conclusions and caveats: The records held CMV serostatus as the only immune exposure information. About 87% or about 30% of the time was how often most TCR beta V segments were productive, according to an earlier analysis.

Sequencing was carried out using PBMCs. The sequence derives from a boy aged 10-17 years in good health and CMV-seropositive. The V call is TRBV4-3, the J call TRBJ2-7, with 10 bases matching TRBD1. The DNA of the CDR3 is TGCGCCAGCAGCCAACAATCACCTGGGACAGGGGCAAGCTACGAGCAGTACTTC. The encoded protein is CASSQQSPGTGASYEQYF.